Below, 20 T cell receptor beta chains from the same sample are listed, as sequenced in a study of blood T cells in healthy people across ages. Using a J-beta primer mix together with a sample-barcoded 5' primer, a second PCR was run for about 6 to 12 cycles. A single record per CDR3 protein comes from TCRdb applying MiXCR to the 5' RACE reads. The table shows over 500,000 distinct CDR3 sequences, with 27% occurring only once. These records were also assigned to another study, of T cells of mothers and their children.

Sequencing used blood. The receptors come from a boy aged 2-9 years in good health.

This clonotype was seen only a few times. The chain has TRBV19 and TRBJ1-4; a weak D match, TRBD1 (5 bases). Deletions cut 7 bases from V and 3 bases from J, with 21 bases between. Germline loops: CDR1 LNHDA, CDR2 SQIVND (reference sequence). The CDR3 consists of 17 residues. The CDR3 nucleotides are TGTGCCAGTACATCCCGTGCGGGGACGTCGTCTAATGAAAAACTGTTTTTT. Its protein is CASTSRAGTSSNEKLFF.

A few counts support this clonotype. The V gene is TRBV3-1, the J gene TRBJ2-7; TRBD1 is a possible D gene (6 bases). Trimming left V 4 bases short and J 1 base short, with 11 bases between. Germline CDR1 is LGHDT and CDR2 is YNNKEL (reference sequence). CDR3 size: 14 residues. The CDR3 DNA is TGTGCCAGCAGCCTAATGACAGGATCCTACGAGCAGTACTTC. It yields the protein CASSLMTGSYEQYF.

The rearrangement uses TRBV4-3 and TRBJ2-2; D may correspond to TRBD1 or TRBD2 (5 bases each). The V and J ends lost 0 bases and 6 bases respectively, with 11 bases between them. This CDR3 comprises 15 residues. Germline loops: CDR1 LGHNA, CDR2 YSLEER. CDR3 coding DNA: TGCGCCAGCAGCCAAGAGGGGGACGGAGCCGGGGAGCTGTTTTTT. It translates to CASSQEGDGAGELFF.

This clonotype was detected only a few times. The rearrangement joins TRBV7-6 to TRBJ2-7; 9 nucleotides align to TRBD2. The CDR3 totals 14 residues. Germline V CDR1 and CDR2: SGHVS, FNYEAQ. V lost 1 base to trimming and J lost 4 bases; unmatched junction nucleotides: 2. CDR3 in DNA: TGTGCCAGCAGCTTAGATAGCGGGAGTTACGAGCAGTACTTC. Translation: CASSLDSGSYEQYF.

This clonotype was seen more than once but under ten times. The CDR3 loop reads CASSQPPGSDGYTF. The DNA of the CDR3 is TGCGCCAGCAGCCAACCCCCAGGGAGCGATGGCTACACCTTC. V usage is TRBV4-1 and J usage is TRBJ1-2, with D possibly TRBD1 on 5 matching bases. The germline gives CDR1 MGHRA, CDR2 YSYEKL. The CDR3 sequence is 14 residues long. Trimming left V 2 bases short and J 6 bases short, with 13 bases between.

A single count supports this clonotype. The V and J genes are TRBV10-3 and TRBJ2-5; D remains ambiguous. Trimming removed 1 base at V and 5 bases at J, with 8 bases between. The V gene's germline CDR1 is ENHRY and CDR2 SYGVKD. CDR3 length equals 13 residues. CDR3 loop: CAISELEAETQYF. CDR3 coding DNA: TGTGCCATCAGTGAGTTGGAAGCGGAGACCCAGTACTTC.

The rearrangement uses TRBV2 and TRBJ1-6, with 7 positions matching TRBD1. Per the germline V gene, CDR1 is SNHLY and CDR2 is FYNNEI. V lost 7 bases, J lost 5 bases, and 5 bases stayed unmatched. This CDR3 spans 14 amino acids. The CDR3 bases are TGTGCCAGCACATCCGGGACAGATAATTCACCCCTCCACTTT. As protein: CASTSGTDNSPLHF.

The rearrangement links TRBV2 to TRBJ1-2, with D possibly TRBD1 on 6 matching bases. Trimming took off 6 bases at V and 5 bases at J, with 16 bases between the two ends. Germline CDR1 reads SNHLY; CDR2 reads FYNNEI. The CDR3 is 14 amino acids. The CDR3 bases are TGTGCCAGCAGGAACAGGGAGATAAGTTATGGCTACACCTTC. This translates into CASRNREISYGYTF.

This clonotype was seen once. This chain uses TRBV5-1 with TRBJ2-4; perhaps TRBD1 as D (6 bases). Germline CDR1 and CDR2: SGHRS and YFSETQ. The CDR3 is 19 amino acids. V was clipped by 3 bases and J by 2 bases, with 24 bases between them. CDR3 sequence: CASSSTSPRDTLTKNIQYF. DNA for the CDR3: TGCGCCAGCAGCTCCACCTCGCCTAGGGACACACTAACCAAAAACATTCAGTACTTC.

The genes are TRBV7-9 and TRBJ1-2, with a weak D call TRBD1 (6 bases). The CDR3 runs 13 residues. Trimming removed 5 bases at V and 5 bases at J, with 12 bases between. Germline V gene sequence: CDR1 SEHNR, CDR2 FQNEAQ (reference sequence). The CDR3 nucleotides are TGTGCCAGCAGCCCAGGGGCAATTTATGGCTACACCTTC. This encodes CASSPGAIYGYTF.

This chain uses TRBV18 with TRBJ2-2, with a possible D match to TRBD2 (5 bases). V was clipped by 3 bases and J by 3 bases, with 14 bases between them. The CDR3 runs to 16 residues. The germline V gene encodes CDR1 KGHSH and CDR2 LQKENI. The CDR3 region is CASSPGGRVDTGELFF. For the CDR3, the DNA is TGTGCCAGCTCACCTGGTGGGAGAGTTGACACCGGGGAGCTGTTTTTT.

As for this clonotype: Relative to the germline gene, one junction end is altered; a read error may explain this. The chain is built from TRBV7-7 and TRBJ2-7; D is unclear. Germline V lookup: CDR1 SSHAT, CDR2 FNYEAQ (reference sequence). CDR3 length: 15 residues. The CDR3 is CASSPLDRNSYGQYF. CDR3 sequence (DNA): TGTGCTAGCAGCCCGTTAGACCGTAACTCCTACGGGCAGTACTTC.

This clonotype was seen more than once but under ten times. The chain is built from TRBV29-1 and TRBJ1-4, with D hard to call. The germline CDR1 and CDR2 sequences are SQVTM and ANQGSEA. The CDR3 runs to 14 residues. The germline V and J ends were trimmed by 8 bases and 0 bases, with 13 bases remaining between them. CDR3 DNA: TGCAGCTCCCACGATGGTACAACTAATGAAAAACTGTTTTTT. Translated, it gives CSSHDGTTNEKLFF. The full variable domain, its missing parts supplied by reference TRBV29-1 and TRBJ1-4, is SAVISQKPSRDICQRGTSLTIQCQVDSQVTMMFWYRQQPGQSLTLIATANQGSEATYESGFVIDKFPISRPNLTFSTLTVSNMSPEDSSIYLCSSHDGTTNEKLFFGSGTQLSVL.

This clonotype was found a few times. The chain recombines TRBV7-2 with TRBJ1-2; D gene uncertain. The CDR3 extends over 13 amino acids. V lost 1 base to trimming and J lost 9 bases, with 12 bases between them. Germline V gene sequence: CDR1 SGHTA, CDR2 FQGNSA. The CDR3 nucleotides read TGTGCCAGCAGCTTAGACGTAGGAAGGAGCTACACCTTC. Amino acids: CASSLDVGRSYTF.

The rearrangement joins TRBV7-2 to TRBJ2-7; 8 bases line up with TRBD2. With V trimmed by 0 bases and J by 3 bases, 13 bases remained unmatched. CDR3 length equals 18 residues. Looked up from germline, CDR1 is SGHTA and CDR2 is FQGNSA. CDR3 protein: CASSLARSGTAYVYEQYF. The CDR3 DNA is TGTGCCAGCAGCTTAGCTCGTAGCGGGACCGCCTACGTCTACGAGCAGTACTTC.

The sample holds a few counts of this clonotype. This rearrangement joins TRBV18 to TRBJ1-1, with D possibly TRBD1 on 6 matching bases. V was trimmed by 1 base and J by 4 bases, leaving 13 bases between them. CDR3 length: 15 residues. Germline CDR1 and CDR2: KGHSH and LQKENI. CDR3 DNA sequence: TGTGCCAGCTCACCACGGGGGGGCTCCGCCACTGAAGCTTTCTTT. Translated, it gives CASSPRGGSATEAFF.

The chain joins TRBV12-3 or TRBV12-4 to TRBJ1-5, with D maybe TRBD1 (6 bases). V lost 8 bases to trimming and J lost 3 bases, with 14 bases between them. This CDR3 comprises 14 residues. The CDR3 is CASRAGANNQPQHF. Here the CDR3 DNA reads TGTGCCAGCCGGGCAGGGGCCAACAATCAGCCCCAGCATTTT.

Here the CDR3 reads CSVQRDYNEQFF. The CDR3 nucleotides are TGTTCGGTCCAGCGGGATTACAATGAGCAGTTCTTC. This chain joins TRBV30 and TRBJ2-1; 7 bases align to TRBD2. Germline V gene lookup returns CDR1 GTSNPN and CDR2 SVGIG (reference sequence). The CDR3 runs to 12 residues.

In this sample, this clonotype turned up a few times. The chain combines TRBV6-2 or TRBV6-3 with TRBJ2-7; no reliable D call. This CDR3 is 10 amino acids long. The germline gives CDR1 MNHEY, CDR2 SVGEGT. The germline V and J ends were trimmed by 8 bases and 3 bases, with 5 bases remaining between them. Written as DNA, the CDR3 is TGTGCCAGCGGATACTACGAGCAGTACTTC. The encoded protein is CASGYYEQYF.

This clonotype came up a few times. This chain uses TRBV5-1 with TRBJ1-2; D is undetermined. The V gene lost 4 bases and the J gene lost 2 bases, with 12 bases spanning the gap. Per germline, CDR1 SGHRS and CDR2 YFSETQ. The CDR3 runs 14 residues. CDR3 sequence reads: CASSPPLPNYGYTF. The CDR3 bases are TGCGCCAGCAGCCCCCCACTGCCCAACTATGGCTACACCTTC.